In its sample, the clone carrying this T cell receptor beta chain was seen many times. Its specificity is not known. Peripheral blood was collected from the related graft donor on the marrow donation day. The protocol was immunoSEQ multiplex PCR, while the TCRdb copy is restricted to in-frame clones and leaves out a portion. Altogether 40,000 to 45,000 clones were found in the sample, and no singletons occur. This specimen comes from a study of T cells after posttransplantation cyclophosphamide. Overall study results and limits: Later post-transplant blood repertoires were often dominated by donor CD8+ memory clones. Recipient CMV seropositivity and CMV reactivation strongly tracked TRB clonality. Skin or GI-infiltrating T cells shared few TRB sequences with blood.

The CDR3 contains 11 residues. Per germline, CDR1 ENHRY and CDR2 SYGVKD. The V end lost 10 bases, the J end lost 3 bases, and 9 bases lay between the germline ends. The V and J genes are TRBV10-3 and TRBJ1-1; D unresolved. The source material was PBMCs. The source of this sequence is a man between 35 and 55 years old in good health, CMV-negative, and a related stem cell transplant donor. The CDR3, as DNA: TGTGCCACTCGGGTGGACACTGAAGCTTTCTTT. It specifies CATRVDTEAFF.